This entry lists 24 T cell receptor beta chains sequenced from one sample in a study of T-cell reconstitution after alpha-beta-depleted transplantation in children. It was with unique molecular identifiers that the TCRbeta library was prepared. TCRdb fed the PCR reads into MiXCR, producing one record per CDR3 protein. Of approximately 400,000 distinct CDR3 sequences listed, approximately 10% are singletons. Material: PBMCs from the stem cell graft donor, obtained from the stem cell graft. The receptors derive from a human donor who donated a stem cell graft to a child with acute myeloid leukemia.

This clonotype has just a few counts. The CDR3 DNA sequence: TGCGCCAGCAGCGGCGAGACACCTAACTATGGCTACACCTTC. Protein sequence: CASSGETPNYGYTF. The V call is TRBV5-1, the J call TRBJ1-2; no clear D. Trimming stripped 4 bases from V and 0 bases from J, with 10 bases between. The germline V gene has CDR1 SGHRS and CDR2 YFSETQ. The CDR3 has 14 residues.

This clonotype was seen more than once but under ten times. V usage is TRBV20-1 and J usage is TRBJ1-1; 7 bases line up with TRBD1. Germline trimming cut 6 bases from V and 1 base from J; bases unmatched to any gene: 8. The CDR3 has 14 amino acids. Germline V gene sequence: CDR1 DFQATT, CDR2 SNEGSKA (reference sequence). The CDR3 sequence is CSAEARQGNTEAFF. CDR3 DNA: TGCAGTGCCGAAGCACGACAGGGGAACACTGAAGCTTTCTTT.

This clonotype was seen only a few times. This chain links TRBV29-1 with TRBJ2-3; 7 nucleotides agree with TRBD2. Trimming removed 0 bases from V and 8 bases from J; junction bases left unmatched: 5. Germline loops: CDR1 SQVTM, CDR2 ANQGSEA. This CDR3 region has 13 residues. CDR3 nucleotides: TGCAGCGTTGAAGAGACGGGGGGTCCTACGCAGTATTTT. As protein: CSVEETGGPTQYF.

The J gene is TRBJ2-3, the V gene TRBV20-1; D possibly matches TRBD1 or TRBD2 (7 bases each). V was pared by 5 bases and J by 6 bases, with 21 bases between. Germline V lookup: CDR1 DFQATT, CDR2 SNEGSKA (reference sequence). This CDR3 region has 15 residues. DNA for the CDR3: TGCAGTGCTCCCCAGGGGGGGACTTCCAAGGATACGCAGTATTTT. Its translation: CSAPQGGTSKDTQYF.

The genes are TRBV12-3 or TRBV12-4 and TRBJ2-4, with D tentatively TRBD2 (6 bases). V was cut by 0 bases and J by 3 bases, with 12 bases left in between. The CDR3 spans 16 residues. The CDR3 DNA reads TGTGCCAGCAGTTTAGCGGGTCCGGGAGTCAAAAACATTCAGTACTTC. This encodes CASSLAGPGVKNIQYF.

This clonotype was detected only a few times. The rearrangement links TRBV7-2 to TRBJ1-2; tentatively, D is TRBD1 (6 bases). V was shortened by 3 bases and J by 2 bases, with 13 bases between the two germline ends. Germline V lookup: CDR1 SGHTA, CDR2 FQGNSA. The CDR3 consists of 15 residues. Here the CDR3 reads CASSFLTGVNYGYTF. DNA of the CDR3: TGTGCCAGCAGCTTTTTGACAGGTGTAAACTATGGCTACACCTTC.

Concerning this clonotype: Being one base from a much bigger clone, this may be a read error. The chain joins TRBV5-1 to TRBJ2-5; possibly TRBD1 or TRBD2 for D (5 bases each). The CDR3 runs 14 residues. CDR1 and CDR2 from the germline V gene are SGHRS and YFSETQ. CDR3 DNA sequence: TGCGCCAGCAGGAGGGGACGAGTACAAGGGACCCAGTACTTC. Amino acid sequence: CASRRGRVQGTQYF.

This clonotype was counted ten times or more. This chain uses TRBV28 with TRBJ2-7; 7 positions match TRBD2. The CDR3 is 15 amino acids. The germline CDR1 and CDR2 sequences are MDHEN and SYDVKM. V was clipped by 7 bases and J by 2 bases; unmatched bases: 11. The CDR3 here is CASTLGASGAYEQYF. As DNA, the CDR3 is TGTGCCAGCACCTTAGGGGCTAGCGGAGCCTACGAGCAGTACTTC.

This clonotype was seen a few times. The chain uses TRBV7-9 and TRBJ1-4; 7 bases map to TRBD1. V was clipped by 5 bases and J by 7 bases; unmatched bases: 4. Looked up from germline, CDR1 is SEHNR and CDR2 is FQNEAQ (reference sequence). The CDR3 totals 13 residues. CDR3 amino acids: CASSQTGREKLFF. The CDR3 DNA reads as TGTGCCAGCAGCCAGACAGGGCGTGAAAAACTGTTTTTT.

V gene TRBV5-1 combines with J gene TRBJ2-7, with D maybe TRBD1 (6 bases). The CDR3 has 14 amino acids. Germline CDR1 is SGHRS and CDR2 is YFSETQ. The V and J ends lost 9 bases and 5 bases respectively, with 21 bases between them. The CDR3 loop is CATLRHRESDEQYV. The CDR3 coding sequence is TGCGCCACCCTCCGGCACAGGGAGTCCGACGAGCAGTACGTC.

CDR3 protein: CSVENLEQGSTETQYF. The CDR3 DNA is TGCAGCGTTGAAAACTTGGAACAGGGGTCAACAGAGACCCAGTACTTC. V gene TRBV29-1 combines with J gene TRBJ2-5; 7 bases agree with TRBD1. The CDR3 extends over 16 amino acids. Germline CDR1 and CDR2: SQVTM and ANQGSEA. After removal of 2 bases from V and 4 bases from J, the junction contained 13 bases not matched to a gene.

This clonotype was seen only once. This chain uses TRBV25-1 with TRBJ1-1; TRBD1 might be the D (6 bases). The germline gives CDR1 MGHDK, CDR2 SYGVNS. V was pared by 5 bases and J by 4 bases, with 20 bases between. This CDR3 comprises 16 residues. The CDR3 DNA reads as TGTGCCAGCAGTCAAAGTGCGCAGGGGCGAAGCACTGAAGCTTTCTTT. It translates to CASSQSAQGRSTEAFF.

The CDR3 region is CASSPRRGLAGAPKNIQYF. The CDR3, as DNA: TGTGCCAGCAGCCCAAGAAGGGGACTAGCGGGGGCTCCCAAAAACATTCAGTACTTC. The chain has TRBV7-8 and TRBJ2-4; 14 bases agree with TRBD2. The length of the CDR3 is 19 residues. CDR1 and CDR2 from the germline V gene are SGHVS and FQNEAQ. V shed 5 bases, J shed 2 bases, and the junction held 11 bases outside the gene matches.

This chain uses TRBV12-3 or TRBV12-4 with TRBJ2-3; 8 nucleotides align to TRBD2. CDR3 length equals 16 residues. The V gene end was trimmed by 1 base and the J gene end by 0 bases; junction bases not matched to a gene: 3. The chain's CDR3 is CASSLGASGSTDTQYF. The DNA for the CDR3 is TGTGCCAGCAGTTTAGGGGCTAGCGGGAGCACAGATACGCAGTATTTT.

There are a few counts of this clonotype. V is TRBV20-1 and J is TRBJ2-7; TRBD1 matches 7 bases. V lost 5 bases to trimming and J lost 4 bases; unmatched junction nucleotides: 8. The CDR3 contains 13 residues. The germline V gene has CDR1 DFQATT and CDR2 SNEGSKA (reference sequence). CDR3 nucleotide sequence: TGCAGTGCTGGGACGGGACAGATTTACGAGCAGTACTTC. Translation gives CSAGTGQIYEQYF.

This clonotype was found a few times. The CDR3 spells CSVALLAANYNEQFF. For the CDR3, the DNA is TGCAGCGTTGCCCTACTGGCGGCAAACTACAATGAGCAGTTCTTC. The chain is built from TRBV29-1 and TRBJ2-1; D is ambiguous. The CDR3 covers 15 residues. Deletions cut 4 bases from V and 3 bases from J, with 16 bases between. Germline V gene sequence: CDR1 SQVTM, CDR2 ANQGSEA.

This clonotype was recorded a few times. V is TRBV2 and J is TRBJ2-2; possibly TRBD2 for D (5 bases). CDR1 SNHLY and CDR2 FYNNEI come from the germline V gene. Trimming took 1 base from V and 6 from J, leaving 12 bases between them. This CDR3 contains 15 residues. DNA for the CDR3: TGTGCCAGCAGTGAAGAGTCCGGGCGGGCCGGGGAGCTGTTTTTT. It is translated as CASSEESGRAGELFF.

This chain links TRBV6-1 with TRBJ2-5, with TRBD2 matching over 15 bases. V shed 7 bases and J 2 bases; nucleotides not matched to a gene: 5. In germline, CDR1 is MNHNS, CDR2 SASEGT. CDR3 size: 16 residues. The CDR3 spells CASNRGLAGGQETQYF. DNA for the CDR3: TGTGCCAGCAACCGCGGACTAGCGGGGGGGCAAGAGACCCAGTACTTC.

The J gene is TRBJ1-1, the V gene TRBV5-1, with 10 bases aligning to TRBD1. The germline V gene has CDR1 SGHRS and CDR2 YFSETQ. The junction had 10 bases not matched to a gene; V was cut back by 4 bases and J by 7 bases. This CDR3 region has 15 residues. CDR3 in DNA: TGCGCCAGCAGCCCCAGGACAGGGGGGGAGAATGAAGCTTTCTTT. It translates to CASSPRTGGENEAFF.

The CDR3 spells CSASTPTSGTTYEQYF. In nucleotides, the CDR3 is TGCAGTGCTAGCACCCCGACTAGCGGGACAACCTACGAGCAGTACTTC. This chain joins TRBV20-1 and TRBJ2-7; 11 bases align to TRBD2. V dropped 3 bases and J dropped 2; count of bases not matched to a gene: 9. Per the germline V gene, CDR1 is DFQATT and CDR2 is SNEGSKA (reference sequence). The CDR3 consists of 16 residues.

The chain uses TRBV6-1 and TRBJ1-2; D is unclear. The V end lost 7 bases, the J end lost 3 bases, and 9 bases lay between the germline ends. Germline loops: CDR1 MNHNS, CDR2 SASEGT. The CDR3 has 12 amino acids. CDR3 DNA: TGTGCCAGCACCTGGAGTGACTATGGCTACACCTTC. Its translation is CASTWSDYGYTF.

The J gene is TRBJ2-3, the V gene TRBV10-3; D ambiguous. V was shortened by 4 bases and J by 4 bases, with 12 bases between the two germline ends. Germline assignment: CDR1 ENHRY and CDR2 SYGVKD. The CDR3 totals 14 residues. The CDR3 loop reads CAISGAISPDTQYF. The CDR3 nucleotides are TGTGCCATCAGTGGGGCCATTTCTCCAGATACGCAGTATTTT.

Only a few counts were recorded for this clonotype. The V gene is TRBV19, the J gene TRBJ1-1; D remains ambiguous. Germline CDR1 and CDR2: LNHDA and SQIVND (reference sequence). CDR3 size: 11 residues. Between the trimmed V and J ends, which lost 9 bases and 7 bases, there was a span of 12 bases. CDR3 protein: CASSVTREAFF. CDR3 DNA sequence: TGTGCCAGCTCTGTGACACGTGAAGCTTTCTTT.

This clonotype was counted a few times. The chain recombines TRBV7-2 with TRBJ1-3; 7 bases map to TRBD1. This CDR3 spans 16 amino acids. From germline, CDR1 is SGHTA and CDR2 FQGNSA. V shed 5 bases and J 0 bases; nucleotides not matched to a gene: 7. CDR3 nucleotide sequence: TGTGCCAGCAGCGCCCGACAGGGTCGCTCTGGAAACACCATATATTTT. Amino acid sequence: CASSARQGRSGNTIYF.